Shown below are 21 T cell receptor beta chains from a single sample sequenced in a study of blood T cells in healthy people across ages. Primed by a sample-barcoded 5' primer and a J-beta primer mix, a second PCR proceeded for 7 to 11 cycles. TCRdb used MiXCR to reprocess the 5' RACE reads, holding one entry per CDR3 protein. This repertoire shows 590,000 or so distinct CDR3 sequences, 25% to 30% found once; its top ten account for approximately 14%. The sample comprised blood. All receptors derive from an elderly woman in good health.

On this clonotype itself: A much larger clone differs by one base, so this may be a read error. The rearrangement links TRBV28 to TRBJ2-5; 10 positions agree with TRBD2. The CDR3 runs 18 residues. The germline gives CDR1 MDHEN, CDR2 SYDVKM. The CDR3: CANSLPARASGGQETQYF. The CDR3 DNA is TGTGCCAACAGTTTACCCGCCAGGGCTAGCGGGGGCCAAGAGACCCAGTACTTC. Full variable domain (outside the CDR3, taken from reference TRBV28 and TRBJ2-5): DVKVTQSSRYLVKRTGEKVFLECVQDMDHENMFWYRQDPGLGLRLIYFSYDVKMKEKGDIPEGYSVSREKKERFSLILESASTNQTSMYLCANSLPARASGGQETQYFGPGTRLLVL.

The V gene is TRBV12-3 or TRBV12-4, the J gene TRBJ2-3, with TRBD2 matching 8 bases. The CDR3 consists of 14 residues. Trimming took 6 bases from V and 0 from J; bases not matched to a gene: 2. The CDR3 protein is CASSQRESTDTQYF. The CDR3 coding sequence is TGTGCCAGCAGCCAGCGGGAGAGCACAGATACGCAGTATTTT.

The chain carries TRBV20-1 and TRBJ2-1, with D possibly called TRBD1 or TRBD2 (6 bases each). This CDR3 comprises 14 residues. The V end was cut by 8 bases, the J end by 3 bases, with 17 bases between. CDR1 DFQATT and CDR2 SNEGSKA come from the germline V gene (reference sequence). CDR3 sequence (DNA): TGCAGTACCAGTAGGGGGGATGGCTACAATGAGCAGTTCTTC. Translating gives CSTSRGDGYNEQFF.

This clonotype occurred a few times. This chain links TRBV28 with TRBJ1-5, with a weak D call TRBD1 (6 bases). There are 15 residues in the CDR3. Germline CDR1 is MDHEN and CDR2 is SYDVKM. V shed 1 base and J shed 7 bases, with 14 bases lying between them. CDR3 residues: CASSLYSGGGQPQHF. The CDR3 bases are TGTGCCAGCAGTTTATATTCCGGGGGCGGACAGCCCCAGCATTTT.

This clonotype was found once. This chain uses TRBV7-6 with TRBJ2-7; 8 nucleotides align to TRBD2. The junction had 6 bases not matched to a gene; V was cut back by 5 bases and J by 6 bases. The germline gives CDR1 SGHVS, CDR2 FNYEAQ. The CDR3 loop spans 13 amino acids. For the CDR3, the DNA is TGTGCCAGCAGCCCACCGGGGGGGGTCGAGCAGTACTTC. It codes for CASSPPGGVEQYF.

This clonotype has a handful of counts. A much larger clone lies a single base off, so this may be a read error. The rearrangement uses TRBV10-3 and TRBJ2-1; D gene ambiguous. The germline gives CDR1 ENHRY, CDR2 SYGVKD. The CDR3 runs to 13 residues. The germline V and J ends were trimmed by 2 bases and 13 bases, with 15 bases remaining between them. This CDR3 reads CAISELPGETQFF. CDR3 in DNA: TGTGCCATCAGTGAGCTCCCAGGAGAGACCCAGTTCTTC.

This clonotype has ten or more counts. DNA of the CDR3: TGCGCCAGCAGCCAAGATCGCGGCAGCCGTTTCTTT. It is translated as CASSQDRGSRFF. V gene TRBV4-3 combines with J gene TRBJ1-1; D gene ambiguous. The CDR3 sequence is 12 residues long. Germline V lookup: CDR1 LGHNA, CDR2 YSLEER. The V end was cut by 0 bases, the J end by 13 bases, with 12 bases between.

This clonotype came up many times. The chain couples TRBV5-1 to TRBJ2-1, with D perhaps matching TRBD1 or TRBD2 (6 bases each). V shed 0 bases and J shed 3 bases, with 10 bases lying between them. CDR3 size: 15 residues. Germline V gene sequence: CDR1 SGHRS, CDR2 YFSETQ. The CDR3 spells CASSLDGGLYNEQFF. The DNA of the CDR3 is TGCGCCAGCAGCTTGGACGGGGGCCTCTACAATGAGCAGTTCTTC.

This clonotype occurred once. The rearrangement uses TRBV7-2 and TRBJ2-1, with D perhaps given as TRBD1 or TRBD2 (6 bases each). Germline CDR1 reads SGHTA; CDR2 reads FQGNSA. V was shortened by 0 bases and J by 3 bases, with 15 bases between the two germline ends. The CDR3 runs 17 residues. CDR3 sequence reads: CASSLARGRGGYNEQFF. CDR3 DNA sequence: TGTGCCAGCAGCTTAGCCCGGGGGCGGGGCGGCTACAATGAGCAGTTCTTC. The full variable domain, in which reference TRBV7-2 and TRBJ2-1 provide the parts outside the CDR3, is GAGVSQSPSNKVTEKGKDVELRCDPISGHTALYWYRQSLGQGLEFLIYFQGNSAPDKSGLPSDRFSAERTGGSVSTLTIQRTQQEDSAVYLCASSLARGRGGYNEQFFGPGTRLTVL.

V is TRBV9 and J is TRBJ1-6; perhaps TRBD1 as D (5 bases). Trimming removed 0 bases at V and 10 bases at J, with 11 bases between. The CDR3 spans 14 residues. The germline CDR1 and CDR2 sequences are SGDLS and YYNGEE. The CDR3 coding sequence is TGTGCCAGCAGCGTAGGAACAGGCCGCTCACCCCTCCACTTT. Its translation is CASSVGTGRSPLHF. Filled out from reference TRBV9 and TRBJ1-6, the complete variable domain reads DSGVTQTPKHLITATGQRVTLRCSPRSGDLSVYWYQQSLDQGLQFLIQYYNGEERAKGNILERFSAQQFPDLHSELNLSSLELGDSALYFCASSVGTGRSPLHFGNGTRLTVT.

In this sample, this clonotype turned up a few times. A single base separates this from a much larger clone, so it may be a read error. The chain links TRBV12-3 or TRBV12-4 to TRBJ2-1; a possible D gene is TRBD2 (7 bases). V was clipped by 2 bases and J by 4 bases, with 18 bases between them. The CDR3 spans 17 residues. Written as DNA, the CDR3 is TGTGCCAGCAGTTTACCAATCCGCCGGGGGGCGTACAATGAGCAGTTCTTC. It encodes CASSLPIRRGAYNEQFF.

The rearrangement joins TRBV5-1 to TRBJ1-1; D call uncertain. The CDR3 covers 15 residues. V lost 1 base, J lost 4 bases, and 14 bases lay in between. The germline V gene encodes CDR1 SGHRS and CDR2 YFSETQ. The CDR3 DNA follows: TGCGCCAGCAGCTTGAATATCGAGTTGAGCACTGAAGCTTTCTTT. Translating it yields CASSLNIELSTEAFF.

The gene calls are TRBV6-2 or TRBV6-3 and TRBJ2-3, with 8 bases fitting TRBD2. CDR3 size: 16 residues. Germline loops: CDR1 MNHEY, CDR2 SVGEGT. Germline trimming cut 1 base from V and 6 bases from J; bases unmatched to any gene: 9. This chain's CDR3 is CASSYYRGGRLDTQYF. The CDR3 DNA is TGTGCCAGCAGTTACTATCGGGGGGGGAGGCTTGATACGCAGTATTTT.

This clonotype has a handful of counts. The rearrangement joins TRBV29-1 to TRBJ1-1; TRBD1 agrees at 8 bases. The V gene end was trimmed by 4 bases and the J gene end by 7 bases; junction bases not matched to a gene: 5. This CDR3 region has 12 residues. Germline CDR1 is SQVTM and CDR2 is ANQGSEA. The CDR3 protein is CSVVRTGYEAFF. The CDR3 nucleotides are TGCAGCGTTGTTAGGACAGGGTATGAAGCTTTCTTT.

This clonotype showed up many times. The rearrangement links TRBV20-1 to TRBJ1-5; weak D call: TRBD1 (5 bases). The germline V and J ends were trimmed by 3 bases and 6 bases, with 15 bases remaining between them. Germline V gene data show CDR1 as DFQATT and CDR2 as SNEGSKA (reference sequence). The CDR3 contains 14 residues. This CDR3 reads CSASSSQGGQPQHF. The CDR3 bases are TGCAGTGCTAGTTCGTCCCAGGGTGGTCAGCCCCAGCATTTT.

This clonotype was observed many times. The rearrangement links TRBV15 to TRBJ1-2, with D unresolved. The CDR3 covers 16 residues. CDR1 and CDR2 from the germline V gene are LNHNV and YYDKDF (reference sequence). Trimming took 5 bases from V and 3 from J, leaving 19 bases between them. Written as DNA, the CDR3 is TGTGCCACCAGCGGTAACGCCGGGTTTTTGGACTATGGCTACACCTTC. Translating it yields CATSGNAGFLDYGYTF.

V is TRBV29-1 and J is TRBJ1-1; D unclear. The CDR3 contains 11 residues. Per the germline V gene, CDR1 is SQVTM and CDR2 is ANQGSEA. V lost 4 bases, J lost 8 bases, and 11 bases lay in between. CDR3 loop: CSVAPGLEAFF. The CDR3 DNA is TGCAGCGTTGCCCCGGGCCTCGAAGCTTTCTTT.

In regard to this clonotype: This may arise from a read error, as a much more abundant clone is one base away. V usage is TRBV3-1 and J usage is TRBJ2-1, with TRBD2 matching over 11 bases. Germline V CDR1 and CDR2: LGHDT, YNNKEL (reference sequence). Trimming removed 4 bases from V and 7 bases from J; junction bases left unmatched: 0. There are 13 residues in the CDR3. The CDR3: CASSRLAGNEQFF. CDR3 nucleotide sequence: TGTGCCAGCAGCCGACTAGCGGGGAATGAGCAGTTCTTC.

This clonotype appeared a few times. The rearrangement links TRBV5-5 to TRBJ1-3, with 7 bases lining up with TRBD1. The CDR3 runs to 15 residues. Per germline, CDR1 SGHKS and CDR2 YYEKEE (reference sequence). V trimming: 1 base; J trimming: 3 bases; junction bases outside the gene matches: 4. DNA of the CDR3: TGTGCCAGCAGCTTGAAGGGGGCCTTTGGAAACACCATATATTTT. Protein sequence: CASSLKGAFGNTIYF.

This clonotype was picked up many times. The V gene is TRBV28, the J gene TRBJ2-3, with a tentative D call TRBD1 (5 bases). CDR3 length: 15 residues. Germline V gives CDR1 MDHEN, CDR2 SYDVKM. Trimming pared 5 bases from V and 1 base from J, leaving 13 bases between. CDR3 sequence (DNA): TGTGCCAGCAGTCAAATGCAGGGTGGCACAGATACGCAGTATTTT. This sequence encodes CASSQMQGGTDTQYF.

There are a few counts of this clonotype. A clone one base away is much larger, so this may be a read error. CDR3 loop: CVSNSYNEQFF. In DNA, the CDR3 is TGTGTCAGCAATTCCTACAATGAGCAGTTCTTC. The chain combines TRBV21-1 with TRBJ2-1. TRBV21-1 is a pseudogene. The CDR3 extends over 11 amino acids.